These 32 T cell receptor beta chains were sequenced from one sample in a study of blood T cell repertoires in COVID-19. Only in-frame clones appear in the TCRdb table, and some are missing; sequencing was by immunoSEQ multiplex PCR. This table has some 270,000 clones, about 89% appearing once. Sequencing was done on a sample of peripheral blood. These receptors were obtained from a woman aged 55 to 70 who had recovered from COVID-19.

The chain uses TRBV29-1 and TRBJ2-5, with unresolved D. The V gene's germline CDR1 is SQVTM and CDR2 ANQGSEA. The CDR3 is made up of 11 amino acids. V lost 6 bases and J 2 bases, leaving 7 bases between the germline ends. CDR3 residues: CSVREQETQYF. The CDR3 DNA is TGCAGCGTGAGAGAACAAGAGACCCAGTACTTC.

The chain is built from TRBV10-3 and TRBJ1-4; 9 nucleotides line up with TRBD1. V shed 3 bases and J 5 bases; nucleotides not matched to a gene: 1. This CDR3 comprises 14 residues. CDR1 is ENHRY, CDR2 SYGVKD, per germline. The CDR3 DNA reads TGTGCCATCAGTGACGGACAGGGGAATGAAAAACTGTTTTTT. Translation: CAISDGQGNEKLFF.

J is TRBJ2-3 and V is TRBV6-2 or TRBV6-3; 9 bases agree with TRBD2. The CDR3 has 15 amino acids. Trimming took 4 bases from V and 4 from J; bases not matched to a gene: 6. CDR1 is MNHEY, CDR2 SVGEGT, per germline. CDR3 protein: CASSSGLANADTQYF. The CDR3 bases are TGTGCCAGCAGTTCCGGACTAGCGAACGCAGATACGCAGTATTTT.

This clone has more than one count but fewer than ten. The chain combines TRBV10-2 with TRBJ2-1; 13 positions match TRBD2. This CDR3 spans 18 amino acids. J gave up 0 bases and V 7 bases, and 9 bases lay outside the gene matches. From germline, CDR1 is WSHSY and CDR2 SAAADI. The CDR3, as DNA: TGCGCCAGCACCAGACTAGCGGGGGGCAGGAGCTCCTACAATGAGCAGTTCTTC. It specifies CASTRLAGGRSSYNEQFF.

The chain joins TRBV4-2 to TRBJ1-4, with D tentatively TRBD1 (6 bases). V gave up 1 base and J gave up 0 bases, with 6 bases separating them. Germline V gives CDR1 LGHNA, CDR2 YNFKEQ. The CDR3 loop spans 15 amino acids. In DNA form, the CDR3 reads TGTGCCAGCAGCCAAGGGACAGCAACTAATGAAAAACTGTTTTTT. Translated, it gives CASSQGTATNEKLFF.

This rearrangement joins TRBV7-2 to TRBJ1-3, with 10 nucleotides matching TRBD1. CDR1 is SGHTA, CDR2 FQGNSA, per germline. CDR3 size: 14 residues. V lost 3 bases to trimming and J lost 10 bases; unmatched junction nucleotides: 6. The CDR3, as DNA: TGTGCCAGCAGCTTCCGGGACAGGGGTCGAACCATATATTTT. This codes for CASSFRDRGRTIYF. The variable domain in full, completed from reference TRBV7-2 and TRBJ1-3, reads GAGVSQSPSNKVTEKGKDVELRCDPISGHTALYWYRQSLGQGLEFLIYFQGNSAPDKSGLPSDRFSAERTGGSVSTLTIQRTQQEDSAVYLCASSFRDRGRTIYFGEGSWLTVV.

This clone came up once. The chain is built from TRBV24-1 and TRBJ2-5; 9 bases map to TRBD1. CDR1 KGHDR and CDR2 SFDVKD come from the germline V gene. Unmatched junction bases numbered 12, after V lost 7 bases and J lost 1 base. The CDR3 consists of 17 residues. CDR3: CATRANPGQGFQETQYF. CDR3 in DNA: TGTGCCACCAGAGCAAACCCGGGACAGGGTTTCCAAGAGACCCAGTACTTC.

The chain couples TRBV28 to TRBJ1-3; no definite D call. Per germline, CDR1 MDHEN and CDR2 SYDVKM. The CDR3 is 13 residues long. Trimming pared 6 bases from V and 5 bases from J, leaving 11 bases between. The CDR3 region is CASSAGGRNTIYF. CDR3 bases: TGTGCCAGCAGCGCAGGAGGTCGAAACACCATATATTTT.

A remark on this clone: One end of the junction fails to match germline, which may point to a read error. V is TRBV7-2 and J is TRBJ2-3, with TRBD2 matching 7 bases. Germline CDR1 SGHTA, CDR2 FQGNSA. This CDR3 contains 16 residues. CDR3 amino acids: CASRLDLAEITDTQYF. In DNA, the CDR3 is TGTGCCAGCAGATTAGACCTAGCGGAGATCACAGATACGCAGTATTTT.

The rearrangement joins TRBV28 to TRBJ1-1; 10 bases are a match to TRBD1. Germline V gene data show CDR1 as MDHEN and CDR2 as SYDVKM. The CDR3 contains 16 residues. In nucleotides, the CDR3 is TGTGTAAGTTGGCCCCCGGGACAGGGGAGGTTCTCTGAAGCTTTCTTT. Its protein product is CVSWPPGQGRFSEAFF.

CDR3 amino acids: CASSAEREWSYGYTF. In DNA form, the CDR3 reads TGTGCCAGCAGCGCGGAGAGGGAATGGTCCTATGGCTACACCTTC. The chain combines TRBV9 with TRBJ1-2; no firm D call. The CDR3 loop spans 15 amino acids. From germline, CDR1 is SGDLS and CDR2 YYNGEE. Trimming took 3 bases from V and 4 from J, leaving 16 bases between them.

V usage is TRBV18 and J usage is TRBJ2-1; 9 bases match TRBD2. This CDR3 region has 15 residues. Trimming cost V 1 base and J 7 bases; bases outside gene matches: 5. Germline CDR1 and CDR2: KGHSH and LQKENI. The CDR3 loop reads CASSPRGTSRNEQFF. The CDR3 nucleotides are TGTGCCAGCTCACCACGGGGGACTAGCCGGAATGAGCAGTTCTTC.

The chain is built from TRBV5-6 and TRBJ2-3; tentative D call: TRBD2 (7 bases). CDR3 length: 15 residues. Trimming cost V 6 bases and J 0 bases, with 14 bases left between them. The germline V gene encodes CDR1 SGHDT and CDR2 YYEEEE. CDR3 loop: CASTRGGPSTDTQYF. CDR3 sequence (DNA): TGTGCCAGCACCCGCGGGGGCCCCAGCACAGATACGCAGTATTTT.

This rearrangement joins TRBV9 to TRBJ2-3, with TRBD2 matching over 10 bases. Germline V gene data show CDR1 as SGDLS and CDR2 as YYNGEE. The CDR3 is 16 amino acids. Trimming removed 3 bases from V and 4 bases from J; junction bases left unmatched: 8. Here the CDR3 reads CASSAAQRGGADTQYF. The CDR3 bases are TGTGCCAGCAGCGCGGCTCAGCGGGGGGGCGCAGATACGCAGTATTTT.

V usage is TRBV7-2 and J usage is TRBJ2-7; D perhaps matches TRBD1 (5 bases). Trimming cost V 6 bases and J 7 bases, with 10 bases left between them. The CDR3 loop spans 11 amino acids. Germline CDR1 and CDR2: SGHTA and FQGNSA. The CDR3 DNA sequence: TGTGCCAGCAGAGTAGGGGCAGAGCAGTACTTC. Translating it yields CASRVGAEQYF.

The CDR3 loop reads CASSSVREQNEKLFF. In nucleotides, the CDR3 is TGTGCCAGTAGTTCCGTCCGGGAACAGAATGAAAAACTGTTTTTT. The chain links TRBV19 to TRBJ1-4, with D hard to call. V was shortened by 5 bases and J by 5 bases, with 15 bases between the two germline ends. Germline CDR1 and CDR2: LNHDA and SQIVND (reference sequence). CDR3 size: 15 residues.

The chain carries TRBV19 and TRBJ2-7, with 8 bases aligning to TRBD1. V dropped 7 bases and J dropped 11; count of bases not matched to a gene: 13. Looked up from germline, CDR1 is LNHDA and CDR2 is SQIVND (reference sequence). The CDR3 has 13 residues. CDR3 DNA: TGTGCCAGTAAGGAACAGGGGGATATCCGGGAGTACTTC. Its translation: CASKEQGDIREYF. The complete variable domain, with remaining parts taken from reference TRBV19 and TRBJ2-7, reads DGGITQSPKYLFRKEGQNVTLSCEQNLNHDAMYWYRQDPGQGLRLIYYSQIVNDFQKGDIAEGYSVSREKKESFPLTVTSAQKNPTAFYLCASKEQGDIREYFGPGTRLTVT.

The chain uses TRBV4-1 and TRBJ2-7; TRBD1 aligns across 7 bases. The ends lost 0 bases at V and 1 base at J; junction bases unmatched: 6. Germline-derived CDR1 and CDR2 are MGHRA and YSYEKL. This CDR3 is built from 16 residues. The CDR3 bases are TGCGCCAGCAGCCAAGATGCCGGGACAGCTTCCTACGAGCAGTACTTC. It encodes CASSQDAGTASYEQYF.

V and J are TRBV10-3 and TRBJ1-2; 7 positions agree with TRBD1. Trimming cost V 0 bases and J 3 bases; bases outside gene matches: 4. The germline gives CDR1 ENHRY, CDR2 SYGVKD. The CDR3 runs to 15 residues. The CDR3 sequence is CAISESLQGYYGYTF. The CDR3 DNA reads TGTGCCATCAGTGAGTCTTTACAGGGGTACTATGGCTACACCTTC.

The chain uses TRBV2 and TRBJ2-2; D may be TRBD2 (5 bases). This CDR3 has 13 amino acids. Germline V gene data show CDR1 as SNHLY and CDR2 as FYNNEI. V lost 8 bases and J lost 5, with 12 bases in between. CDR3 sequence (DNA): TGTGCCAGCGACTATTCGTCGACCGGGGAGCTGTTTTTT. This encodes CASDYSSTGELFF.

The chain has TRBV9 and TRBJ1-1, with 7 bases identical to TRBD1. Germline CDR1 reads SGDLS; CDR2 reads YYNGEE. This CDR3 has 14 amino acids. The J segment lost 3 bases and the V segment lost 4 bases, leaving 6 bases of the junction unmatched. The CDR3 coding sequence is TGTGCCAGCAGCTCCTACAGGGGTGACACTGAAGCTTTCTTT. Translated: CASSSYRGDTEAFF.

This clone was counted once. The chain carries TRBV10-3 and TRBJ1-1; D is undetermined. V gave up 4 bases and J gave up 5 bases, with 11 bases separating them. The CDR3 is 13 amino acids. From germline, CDR1 is ENHRY and CDR2 SYGVKD. This chain's CDR3 is CAISAAEATEAFF. DNA of the CDR3: TGTGCCATCAGTGCGGCCGAGGCTACTGAAGCTTTCTTT.

Written as DNA, the CDR3 is TGTGCCACCAGTGACACAGGGTACTACGAGCAGTACTTC. Translation: CATSDTGYYEQYF. The V gene is TRBV24-1, the J gene TRBJ2-7; D may be TRBD1 (6 bases). The CDR3 spans 13 residues. Germline V CDR1 and CDR2: KGHDR, SFDVKD. The V gene lost 4 bases and the J gene lost 3 bases, with 9 bases spanning the gap.

The chain couples TRBV14 to TRBJ1-3, with D possibly TRBD1 on 6 matching bases. CDR3 length: 16 amino acids. With 1 base removed from V and 2 bases from J, the gap between germline ends came to 12 bases. Germline V CDR1 and CDR2: SGHDN, FVKESK. This CDR3 reads CASSQGRNRAGNTIYF. The CDR3 DNA follows: TGTGCCAGCAGCCAAGGGAGGAACAGGGCTGGAAACACCATATATTTT. Full variable domain (rest looked up from reference TRBV14 and TRBJ1-3): EAGVTQFPSHSVIEKGQTVTLRCDPISGHDNLYWYRRVMGKEIKFLLHFVKESKQDESGMPNNRFLAERTGGTYSTLKVQPAELEDSGVYFCASSQGRNRAGNTIYFGEGSWLTVV.

This rearrangement joins TRBV4-1 to TRBJ1-3; D might be TRBD1 (6 bases). This CDR3 spans 14 amino acids. The V end lost 6 bases, the J end lost 2 bases, and 11 bases lay between the germline ends. Germline CDR1 MGHRA, CDR2 YSYEKL. The CDR3 nucleotides read TGCGCCAGCAGAGGACAGTTAACTGGAAACACCATATATTTT. Translation gives CASRGQLTGNTIYF.

This clone came up once. The V call is TRBV2, the J call TRBJ1-5, with TRBD1 identical over 8 bases. From germline, CDR1 is SNHLY and CDR2 FYNNEI. CDR3 length: 13 residues. Unmatched junction bases numbered 5, after V lost 6 bases and J lost 7 bases. The CDR3 bases are TGTGCCAGCAGGTCGACAGGGGAACAGCCCCAGCATTTT. This sequence encodes CASRSTGEQPQHF. The full variable domain, rest sourced from reference TRBV2 and TRBJ1-5, is EPEVTQTPSHQVTQMGQEVILRCVPISNHLYFYWYRQILGQKVEFLVSFYNNEISEKSEIFDDQFSVERPDGSNFTLKIRSTKLEDSAMYFCASRSTGEQPQHFGDGTRLSIL.

The table lists this clone with many counts. The chain combines TRBV5-4 with TRBJ1-2; no definite D call. Germline lookup yields CDR1 SGHNT and CDR2 YYREEE (reference sequence). The CDR3 contains 13 residues. Trimming removed 4 bases at V and 3 bases at J, with 10 bases between. In DNA, the CDR3 is TGTGCCAGCAGCCACCCGGACTACTATGGCTACACCTTC. Translation: CASSHPDYYGYTF.

V and J are TRBV4-3 and TRBJ2-2; possible D gene TRBD2, 7 bases. The CDR3 contains 18 residues. V was shortened by 0 bases and J by 2 bases, with 16 bases between the two germline ends. Germline lookup yields CDR1 LGHNA and CDR2 YSLEER. CDR3 loop: CASSQDGAGDTNTGELFF. CDR3 coding DNA: TGCGCCAGCAGCCAAGATGGCGCGGGGGACACCAACACCGGGGAGCTGTTTTTT.

This chain joins TRBV3-1 (or the pseudogene TRBV3-2) and TRBJ2-1; D might be TRBD2 (7 bases). V was clipped by 4 bases and J by 5 bases, with 12 bases between them. The CDR3 runs to 14 residues. Germline V lookup: CDR1 LGHDT, CDR2 YNNKEL (reference sequence). The CDR3 DNA reads TGTGCCAGCAGCCTGAAAGGGGGGGACAATGAGCAGTTCTTC. It encodes CASSLKGGDNEQFF.

The gene calls are TRBV7-2 and TRBJ2-3; a weak D match, TRBD1 (6 bases). V dropped 4 bases and J dropped 0 bases, with 11 bases sitting between them. The CDR3 length is 15 residues. CDR1 is SGHTA and CDR2 is FQGNSA in the germline V gene. This CDR3 reads CASSSDSLSTDTQYF. The CDR3 DNA sequence: TGTGCCAGCAGCTCGGACAGTTTGAGCACAGATACGCAGTATTTT.

This chain joins TRBV5-4 and TRBJ2-3; 9 bases match TRBD2. Germline CDR1 SGHNT, CDR2 YYREEE (reference sequence). V was pared by 2 bases and J by 2 bases, with 18 bases of the junction left unmatched. CDR3 length equals 20 residues. The CDR3 protein is CASSFPRGLGLAGTTDTQYF. In nucleotides, the CDR3 is TGTGCCAGCAGCTTCCCCCGAGGGTTGGGGCTAGCGGGGACCACAGATACGCAGTATTTT.

The table lists this clone with a count of one. The chain links TRBV5-4 to TRBJ1-1; D is undetermined. The CDR3 runs to 15 residues. The V and J ends lost 5 bases and 5 bases respectively, with 19 bases between them. Germline V gene sequence: CDR1 SGHNT, CDR2 YYREEE (reference sequence). This chain's CDR3 is CASSRGESGRTEAFF. DNA for the CDR3: TGTGCCAGCAGTCGAGGCGAATCGGGGAGGACTGAAGCTTTCTTT.